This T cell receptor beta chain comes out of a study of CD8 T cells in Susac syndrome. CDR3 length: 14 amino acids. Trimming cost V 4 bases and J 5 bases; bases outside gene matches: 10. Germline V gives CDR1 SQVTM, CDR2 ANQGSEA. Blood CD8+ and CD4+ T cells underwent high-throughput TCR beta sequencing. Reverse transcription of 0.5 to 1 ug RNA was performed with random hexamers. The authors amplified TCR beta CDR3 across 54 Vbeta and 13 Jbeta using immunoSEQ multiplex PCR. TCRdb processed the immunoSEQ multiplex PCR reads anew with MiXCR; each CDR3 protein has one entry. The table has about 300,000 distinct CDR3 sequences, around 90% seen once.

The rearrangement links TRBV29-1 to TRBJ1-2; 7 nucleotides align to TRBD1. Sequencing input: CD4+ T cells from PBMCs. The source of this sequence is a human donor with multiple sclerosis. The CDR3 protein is CSVGEPTGRYGYTF. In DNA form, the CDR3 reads TGCAGCGTTGGCGAGCCGACAGGGCGATATGGCTACACCTTC.